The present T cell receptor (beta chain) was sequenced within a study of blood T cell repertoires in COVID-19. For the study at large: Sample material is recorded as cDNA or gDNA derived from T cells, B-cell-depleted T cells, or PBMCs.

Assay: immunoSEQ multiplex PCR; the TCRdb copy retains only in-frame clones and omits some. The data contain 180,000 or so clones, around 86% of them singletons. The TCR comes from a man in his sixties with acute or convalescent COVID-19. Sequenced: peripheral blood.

CDR3 region: CASSQGYGSSYNEQFF. The CDR3, as DNA: TGTGCCAGTAGCCAGGGGTATGGGAGCTCCTACAATGAGCAGTTCTTC. This chain connects TRBV19 to TRBJ2-1, with a possible D match to TRBD1 (6 bases). V lost 6 bases and J lost 0, with 15 bases in between. Germline V gives CDR1 LNHDA, CDR2 SQIVND (reference sequence). CDR3 length: 16 amino acids. Complete variable domain (other parts from reference TRBV19 and TRBJ2-1): DGGITQSPKYLFRKEGQNVTLSCEQNLNHDAMYWYRQDPGQGLRLIYYSQIVNDFQKGDIAEGYSVSREKKESFPLTVTSAQKNPTAFYLCASSQGYGSSYNEQFFGPGTRLTVL.